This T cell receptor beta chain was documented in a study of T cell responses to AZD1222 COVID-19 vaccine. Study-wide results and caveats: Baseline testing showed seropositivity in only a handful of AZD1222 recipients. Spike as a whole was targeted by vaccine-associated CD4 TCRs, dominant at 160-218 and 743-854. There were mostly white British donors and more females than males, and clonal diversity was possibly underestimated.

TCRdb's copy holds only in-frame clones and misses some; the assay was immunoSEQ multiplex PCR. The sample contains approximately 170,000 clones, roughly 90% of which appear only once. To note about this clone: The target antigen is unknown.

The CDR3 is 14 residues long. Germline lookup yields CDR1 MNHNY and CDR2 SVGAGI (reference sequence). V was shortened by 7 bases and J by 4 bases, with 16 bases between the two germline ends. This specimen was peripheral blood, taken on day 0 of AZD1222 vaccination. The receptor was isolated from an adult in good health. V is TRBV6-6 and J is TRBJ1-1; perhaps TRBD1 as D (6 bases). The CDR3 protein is CASTALAGATEAFF. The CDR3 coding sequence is TGTGCCAGCACCGCTTTGGCAGGGGCCACTGAAGCTTTCTTT.